A selection of T cell receptor beta chains follows, all from one sample in a study of beta chain features in type 1 diabetes. Only in-frame clones appear in the TCRdb table, and some are missing; sequencing was by immunoSEQ multiplex PCR. The data contain hundreds of thousands of clones, 14% of them singletons. The sample taken for sequencing was naive CD4+ T cells from blood. These receptors originate from a man younger than 40 in good health. Each CDR3 is given with its conserved first and last residue. The order of the fields is CDR3 protein, V gene, J gene, D gene, CDR3 length. D genes are given only for firm matches.

CASSDDGLNNSPLHF,TRBV9,TRBJ1-6,.,15
CASSRLGQPQHF,TRBV6-5,TRBJ1-5,.,12
CASSPGTGSDTEAFF,TRBV14,TRBJ1-1,TRBD1,15
CASSVTGTSTDTQYF,TRBV9,TRBJ2-3,.,15
CSATVDTEAFF,TRBV20-1,TRBJ1-1,.,11
CASSLDLTEAFF,TRBV5-1,TRBJ1-1,.,12
CASSQGGIHEQYF,TRBV4-3,TRBJ2-7,.,13
CASSILAGEITGELFF,TRBV5-6,TRBJ2-2,TRBD2,16
CASSQSMDRPYNEQFF,TRBV4-1,TRBJ2-1,.,16
CASSLMGWADEQFF,TRBV7-3,TRBJ2-1,.,14
CAISEVASGSYEQFF,TRBV10-3,TRBJ2-1,TRBD2,15
CSVEGGLWEDTQYF,TRBV29-1,TRBJ2-3,.,14
CSAYRGSEAFF,TRBV29-1,TRBJ1-1,TRBD1,11
CAVWTRGQSDTQYF,TRBV7-8,TRBJ2-3,.,14
CTSSQGRANEQFF,TRBV1,TRBJ2-1,.,13
CASSPPTGRYEQYF,TRBV7-2,TRBJ2-7,TRBD1,14